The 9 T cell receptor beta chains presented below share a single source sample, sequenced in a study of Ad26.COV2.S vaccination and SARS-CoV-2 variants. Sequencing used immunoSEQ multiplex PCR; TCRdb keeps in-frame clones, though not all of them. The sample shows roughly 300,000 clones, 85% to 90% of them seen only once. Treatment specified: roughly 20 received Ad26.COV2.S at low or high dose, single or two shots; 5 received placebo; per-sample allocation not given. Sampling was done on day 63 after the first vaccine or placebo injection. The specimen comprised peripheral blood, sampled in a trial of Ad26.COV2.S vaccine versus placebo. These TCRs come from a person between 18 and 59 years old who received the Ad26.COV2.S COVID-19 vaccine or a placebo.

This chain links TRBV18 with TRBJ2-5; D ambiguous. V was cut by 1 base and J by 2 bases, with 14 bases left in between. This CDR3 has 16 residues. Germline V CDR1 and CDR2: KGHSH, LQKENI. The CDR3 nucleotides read TGTGCCAGCTCACCACAGTGGGTAGGGAAGCAAGAGACCCAGTACTTC. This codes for CASSPQWVGKQETQYF.

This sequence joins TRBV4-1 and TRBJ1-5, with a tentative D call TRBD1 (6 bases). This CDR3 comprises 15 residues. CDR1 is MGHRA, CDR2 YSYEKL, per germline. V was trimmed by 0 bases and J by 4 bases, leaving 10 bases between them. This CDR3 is CASSQDAGANQPQHF. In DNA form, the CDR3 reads TGCGCCAGCAGCCAAGATGCGGGGGCGAATCAGCCCCAGCATTTT.

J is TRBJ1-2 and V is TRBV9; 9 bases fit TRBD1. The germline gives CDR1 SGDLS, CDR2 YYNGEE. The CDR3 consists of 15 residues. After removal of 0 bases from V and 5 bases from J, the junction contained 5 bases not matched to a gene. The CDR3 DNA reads TGTGCCAGCAGCGTAGGGACAGGGGCACCGTATGGCTACACCTTC. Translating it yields CASSVGTGAPYGYTF.

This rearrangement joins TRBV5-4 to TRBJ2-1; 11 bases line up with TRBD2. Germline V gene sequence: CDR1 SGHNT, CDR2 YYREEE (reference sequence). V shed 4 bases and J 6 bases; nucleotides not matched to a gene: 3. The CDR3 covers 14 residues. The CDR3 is CASSNSGRGNEQFF. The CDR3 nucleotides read TGTGCCAGCAGCAATAGCGGGAGGGGCAATGAGCAGTTCTTC.

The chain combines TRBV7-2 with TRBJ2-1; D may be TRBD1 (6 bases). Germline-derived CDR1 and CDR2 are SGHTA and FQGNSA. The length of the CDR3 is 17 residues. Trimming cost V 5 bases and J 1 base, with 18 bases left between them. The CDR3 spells CASSTQGWEKSYNEQFF. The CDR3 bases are TGTGCCAGCAGCACCCAGGGGTGGGAGAAGTCCTACAATGAGCAGTTCTTC.

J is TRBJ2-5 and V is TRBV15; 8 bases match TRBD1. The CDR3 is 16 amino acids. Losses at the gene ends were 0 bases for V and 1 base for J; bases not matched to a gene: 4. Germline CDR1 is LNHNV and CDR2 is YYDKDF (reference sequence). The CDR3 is CATSRDLTGVQETQYF. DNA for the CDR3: TGTGCCACCAGCAGAGATTTGACAGGGGTCCAAGAGACCCAGTACTTC.

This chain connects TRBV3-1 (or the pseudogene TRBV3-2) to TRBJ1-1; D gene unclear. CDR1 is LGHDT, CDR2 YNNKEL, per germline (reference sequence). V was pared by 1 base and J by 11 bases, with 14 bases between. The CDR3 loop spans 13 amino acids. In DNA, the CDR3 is TGTGCCAGCAGCCAAGTCGCCGGCGGAGGGGCTTTCTTT. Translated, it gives CASSQVAGGGAFF.

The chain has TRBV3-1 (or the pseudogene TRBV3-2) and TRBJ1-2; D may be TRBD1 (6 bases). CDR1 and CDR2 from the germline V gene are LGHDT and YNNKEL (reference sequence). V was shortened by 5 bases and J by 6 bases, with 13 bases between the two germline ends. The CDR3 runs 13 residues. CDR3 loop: CASSSTGSDGYTF. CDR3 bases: TGTGCCAGCAGCTCAACAGGGTCCGATGGCTACACCTTC.

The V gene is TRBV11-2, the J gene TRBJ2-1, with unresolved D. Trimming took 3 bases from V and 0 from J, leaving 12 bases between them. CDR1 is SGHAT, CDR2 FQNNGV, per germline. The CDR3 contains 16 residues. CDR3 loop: CASSFAPMSSYNEQFF. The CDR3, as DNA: TGTGCCAGCAGCTTTGCCCCAATGAGCTCCTACAATGAGCAGTTCTTC.